These T cell receptor beta chains were read from a single sample in a study of T-cell memory formation after mild COVID-19. A single record per CDR3 protein comes from TCRdb applying MiXCR to the 5' RACE reads. The sample yields about 210,000 distinct CDR3 sequences, over 9.5% seen once. Sequenced input: PBMCs or a T cell subset sorted from them (not recorded which). The receptors originated from a man younger than 35 who had mild COVID-19 (a few samples of this study predate the infection). Cell type and time point are not known. The CDR3 runs from the conserved cysteine through the conserved F or W. D genes are given only for firm matches. Clone sizes are given selectively: once, few, many, or a class where the clone is expanded.

J gene | clone size | V gene | D gene | CDR3 DNA | CDR3 protein
TRBJ1-2 | NA | TRBV4-1 | NA | TGCGCCAGCAGCCCCGCCGTGATGGCCAAAGGTAATCCTGGCTACACCTTC | CASSPAVMAKGNPGYTF
TRBJ1-3 | few | TRBV5-1 | NA | TGCGCCAGCAGCTTTAACACGGCCACTGGAAACACCATATATTTT | CASSFNTATGNTIYF
TRBJ2-3 | NA | TRBV5-1 | TRBD2 | TGCGCCAGCAGCTCAGGGCAGACGTGGGGGGGGACGGCGGATACGCAGTATTTT | CASSSGQTWGGTADTQYF
TRBJ2-7 | few | TRBV25-1 | NA | TGTGCCAGCAGTGCACCGGGACAAATGGGATACGAGCAGTACTTC | CASSAPGQMGYEQYF
TRBJ2-5 | NA | TRBV6-6 | NA | TGTGCCAGCAGGTATCAAGAGACCCAGTACTTC | CASRYQETQYF
TRBJ1-4 | few | TRBV6-6 | NA | TGTGCCAGCAGTGCGCCCTGGGACCTAGGTGAAAAACTGTTTTTT | CASSAPWDLGEKLFF
TRBJ2-2 | many | TRBV6-2/TRBV6-3 | TRBD1 | TGTGCCAGCACCACAGGGGCCGGGGAGCTGTTTTTT | CASTTGAGELFF
TRBJ1-5 | NA | TRBV20-1 | NA | TGCAGTGCTAGAGAAGGGTATCAGCCCCAGCATTTT | CSAREGYQPQHF
TRBJ2-3 | NA | TRBV7-2 | TRBD2 | TGTGCCAGCAGCCCCCCCGGGACTAGCAAGAAAGATACGCAGTATTTT | CASSPPGTSKKDTQYF
TRBJ1-1 | many | TRBV7-9 | TRBD1 | TGTGCCAGCAGCTTATCGGGGACAGGGACCCGTGAAGCTTTCTTT | CASSLSGTGTREAFF
TRBJ1-2 | few | TRBV12-3/TRBV12-4 | NA | TGTGCCAGCACTCAAGGTTCGGAAAGCTATGGCTACACCTTC | CASTQGSESYGYTF
TRBJ1-2 | NA | TRBV7-9 | TRBD1 | TGTGCCAGCAGCCCCGCGGACAGGGGGCGCCTAGGCTACACCTTC | CASSPADRGRLGYTF
TRBJ1-5 | few | TRBV19 | TRBD1 | TGTGCCAGTAGTCCCCGGACAGGGGCTGGCAATCAGCCCCAGCATTTT | CASSPRTGAGNQPQHF
TRBJ1-1 | NA | TRBV20-1 | TRBD1 | TGCAGGCCCGGGACAGGGGGCGGGGGGTACACTGAAGCTTTCTTT | CRPGTGGGGYTEAFF
TRBJ1-3 | NA | TRBV5-4 | NA | TGTGCCAGCAGCCGGGACAAAAGAAACACCATATATTTT | CASSRDKRNTIYF
TRBJ2-3 | NA | TRBV4-1 | TRBD2 | TGCGCCAGCAGCCAAGATTGGGCTAGCGGGGGGTACACAGATACGCAGTATTTT | CASSQDWASGGYTDTQYF
TRBJ1-1 | NA | TRBV20-1 | NA | TGCAGTGCTAGGGGACAACTGAACACTGAAGCTTTCTTT | CSARGQLNTEAFF
TRBJ1-4 | many | TRBV7-9 | TRBD1 | TGTGCCAGCAGCCAGGACAGGCCAACTAATGAAAAACTGTTTTTT | CASSQDRPTNEKLFF
TRBJ2-5 | few | TRBV5-1 | TRBD1 | TGCGCCAGCAGCCCGGGACAGGGGAAAGAGACCCAGTACTTC | CASSPGQGKETQYF
TRBJ2-4 | NA | TRBV11-2 | NA | TGTGCCAGCAACTGGGCAGGCTGGAACATTCAGTACTTC | CASNWAGWNIQYF
TRBJ1-2 | NA | TRBV7-2 | NA | TGTGCCAGCGGCCTTCGAGGAGGCTACACCTTC | CASGLRGGYTF
TRBJ1-2 | few | TRBV12-3/TRBV12-4 | NA | TGTGCCAGCAGTTTAGGGATTCGCTACACCTTC | CASSLGIRYTF
TRBJ2-5 | NA | TRBV7-2 | NA | TGTGCCAGCAGCTTAGCTCGAATAGGGGAGACCCAGTACTTC | CASSLARIGETQYF
TRBJ2-1 | many | TRBV10-3 | TRBD2 | TGTGCCATCAGTGCCAGCGGGGGGGATAATGAGCAGTTCTTC | CAISASGGDNEQFF
TRBJ1-1 | once | TRBV5-1 | NA | TGCGCCAGCAGCTTGGTTCGGAGGGACACTGAAGCTTTCTTT | CASSLVRRDTEAFF
TRBJ1-3 | NA | TRBV18 | NA | TGTGCCAGCTCACCACTGGACAGCTCTGGAAACACCATATATTTT | CASSPLDSSGNTIYF
TRBJ2-3 | few | TRBV10-3 | NA | TGTGCCATCAGTTTCGGGGCTGGCGCAGATACGCAGTATTTT | CAISFGAGADTQYF
TRBJ1-2 | NA | TRBV4-1 | TRBD1 | TGCGCCAGCAGCCTTGGGACAGGGAATAGTGGCTACACCTTC | CASSLGTGNSGYTF
TRBJ1-2 | NA | TRBV15 | NA | TGTGCCACCAGCACGGGGACGGAGAGAATCTATGGCTACACCTTC | CATSTGTERIYGYTF
TRBJ1-5 | NA | TRBV6-5 | NA | TGTGCCAGCAGTTCTCAGACTAATCAGCCCCAGCATTTT | CASSSQTNQPQHF
TRBJ2-5 | few | TRBV14 | TRBD1 | TGTGCCAGCAGTCGACGGGACAGGGGGGCGACCCAGTACTTC | CASSRRDRGATQYF
TRBJ2-7 | NA | TRBV4-2 | TRBD1 | TGTGCCAGCAGCCAAACTCCGGGACAGGGCTCCTACGAGCAGTACTTC | CASSQTPGQGSYEQYF
TRBJ2-5 | many | TRBV5-1 | NA | TGCGCCAGCAGCTCACAGGGTCAACGGGAGACCCAGTACTTC | CASSSQGQRETQYF
TRBJ1-2 | few | TRBV28 | TRBD1 | TGTGCCAGCAGTCCGACAGGGGGCTATGGCTACACCTTC | CASSPTGGYGYTF
TRBJ2-7 | NA | TRBV5-1 | TRBD1 | TGCGCCAGCAGCTTGGGGGGACAGGTCTACGAGCAGTACTTC | CASSLGGQVYEQYF
TRBJ2-1 | NA | TRBV7-3 | TRBD1 | TGTGCCAGCAGCCCACTTTACGGGACAGGTGACAATGAGCAGTTCTTC | CASSPLYGTGDNEQFF
TRBJ2-5 | few | TRBV29-1 | NA | TGCAGCGTTGAAGATCTTCCAGGGGTTGAGACCCAGTACTTC | CSVEDLPGVETQYF
TRBJ2-1 | few | TRBV7-2 | TRBD2 | TGTGCCAGCAGCTTAGTAGCGGGGCTATACAATGAGCAGTTCTTC | CASSLVAGLYNEQFF
TRBJ2-5 | NA | TRBV12-3/TRBV12-4 | NA | TGTGCCAGCAGTCACCGAAGACGGGACGAGACCCAGTACTTC | CASSHRRRDETQYF